This TCR beta chain was sequenced in a study of shared clonotypes between healthy human individuals. Naive CD8 cells were CD45RO-negative, positively selected for CCR7, excluding terminally differentiated effector memory CD45RA+ cells. TCRdb's copy holds only in-frame clones and misses some; the assay was immunoSEQ multiplex PCR. In the table there are about 2 million clones, around 96% of which are singletons. Whole-study findings and limits: It was observed that 5% to 6% of naive CD4 clonotypes were shared across several donors.

Looked up from germline, CDR1 is MNHEY and CDR2 is SMNVEV (reference sequence). The CDR3 extends over 15 amino acids. V was pared by 0 bases and J by 7 bases, with 7 bases of the junction left unmatched. Concerning this clone itself: Antigen unknown.

The genes are TRBV27 and TRBJ2-3; TRBD1 aligns across 7 bases. This clonotype originated in a man younger than 30 in good health. Sequences were obtained from naive CD8+ T cells sorted from blood. The CDR3: CASSLSATGPNTQYF. CDR3 bases: TGTGCCAGCAGTTTATCGGCGACAGGGCCCAATACGCAGTATTTT.